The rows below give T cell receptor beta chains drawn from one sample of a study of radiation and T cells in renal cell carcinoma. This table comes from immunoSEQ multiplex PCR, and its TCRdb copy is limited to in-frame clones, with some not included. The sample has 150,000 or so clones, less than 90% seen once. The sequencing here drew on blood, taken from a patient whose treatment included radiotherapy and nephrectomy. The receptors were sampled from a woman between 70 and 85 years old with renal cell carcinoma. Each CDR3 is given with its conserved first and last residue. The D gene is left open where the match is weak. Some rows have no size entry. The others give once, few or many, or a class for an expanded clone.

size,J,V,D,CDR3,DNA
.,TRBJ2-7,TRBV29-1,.,CSAAFQYEQYF,TGCAGCGCCGCATTTCAATACGAGCAGTACTTC
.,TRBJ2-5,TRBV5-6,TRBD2,CASSFPLGEGETQYF,TGTGCCAGCAGCTTCCCCCTCGGGGAGGGAGAGACCCAGTACTTC
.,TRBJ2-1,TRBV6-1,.,CASSGGLSYNEQFF,TGTGCCAGCAGTGGAGGACTTTCATACAATGAGCAGTTCTTC
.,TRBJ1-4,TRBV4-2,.,CASSPSWGEKLFF,TGTGCCAGCAGCCCCTCTTGGGGGGAAAAACTGTTTTTT
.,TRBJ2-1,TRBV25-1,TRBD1,CASSEPRGPYNEQFF,TGTGCCAGCAGTGAGCCCAGGGGGCCCTACAATGAGCAGTTCTTC
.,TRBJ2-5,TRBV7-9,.,CASSLGTLGRETQYF,TGTGCCAGCAGCTTAGGGACTCTAGGTCGGGAGACCCAGTACTTC
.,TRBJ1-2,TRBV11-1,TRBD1,CASSPGQGTHGYTF,TGTGCCAGCAGCCCAGGACAGGGTACCCATGGCTACACCTTC
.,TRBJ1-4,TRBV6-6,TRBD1,CASSPRGITNEKLFF,TGTGCCAGCAGTCCCAGGGGGATAACTAATGAAAAACTGTTTTTT
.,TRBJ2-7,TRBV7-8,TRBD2,CASSLLAGDHYEQYF,TGTGCCAGCAGCCTACTAGCGGGGGACCACTACGAGCAGTACTTC
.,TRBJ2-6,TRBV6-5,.,CASTKMTTGANVLTF,TGTGCCAGCACCAAAATGACAACTGGGGCCAACGTCCTGACTTTC
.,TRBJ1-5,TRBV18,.,CASSPSLNQPQHF,TGTGCCAGCTCACCCTCCTTGAATCAGCCCCAGCATTTT
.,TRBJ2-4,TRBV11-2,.,CASSLVGAINIQYF,TGTGCCAGCAGCTTAGTTGGGGCGATAAACATTCAGTACTTC
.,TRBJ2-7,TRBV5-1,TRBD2,CASSLEGLLGEQYF,TGCGCCAGCAGCTTGGAGGGACTACTGGGCGAGCAGTACTTC
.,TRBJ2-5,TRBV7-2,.,CASSLIPASQETQYF,TGTGCCAGCAGCTTAATTCCGGCTTCTCAAGAGACCCAGTACTTC
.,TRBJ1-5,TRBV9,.,CASSSLDSNQPQHF,TGTGCCAGCAGCTCCCTGGACAGCAATCAGCCCCAGCATTTT
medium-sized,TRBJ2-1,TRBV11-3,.,CASSQSQGTNEQFF,TGTGCCAGCAGCCAATCCCAGGGAACCAATGAGCAGTTCTTC
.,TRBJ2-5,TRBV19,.,CASSRQVVETQYF,TGTGCCAGTAGTAGACAGGTGGTTGAGACCCAGTACTTC
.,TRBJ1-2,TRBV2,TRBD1,CASGSRGNYGYTF,TGTGCCAGCGGAAGCAGGGGGAACTATGGCTACACCTTC
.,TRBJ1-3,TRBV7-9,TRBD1,CASNDQTGAGNTIYF,TGTGCCAGCAACGATCAGACAGGGGCTGGAAACACCATATATTTT
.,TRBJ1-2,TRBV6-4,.,CASSERGEGAAYGYTF,TGTGCCAGCAGTGAAAGGGGAGAAGGGGCGGCCTATGGCTACACCTTC
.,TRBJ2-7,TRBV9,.,CASSVAEVGEQYF,TGTGCCAGCAGCGTAGCCGAGGTGGGGGAGCAGTACTTC
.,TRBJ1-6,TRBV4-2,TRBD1,CASSQKAGTVNSPLHF,TGTGCCAGCAGCCAAAAAGCCGGGACAGTTAATTCACCCCTCCACTTT
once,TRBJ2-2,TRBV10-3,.,CAISESLSTGELFF,TGTGCCATCAGTGAAAGTCTCTCGACCGGGGAGCTGTTTTTT
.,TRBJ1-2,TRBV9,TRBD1,CASSGQGHHGYTF,TGTGCCAGCAGCGGACAGGGACACCATGGCTACACCTTC
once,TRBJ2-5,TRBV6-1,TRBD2,CASSVKRGGQETQYF,TGTGCCAGCAGTGTGAAGCGGGGGGGCCAAGAGACCCAGTACTTC
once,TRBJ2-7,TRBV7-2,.,CASSLVSGRGEQYF,TGTGCCAGCAGCTTAGTCAGCGGCCGGGGAGAGCAGTACTTC
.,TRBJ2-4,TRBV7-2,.,CASSLAAGQQSVYF,TGTGCCAGCAGCTTAGCGGCAGGGCAACAATCTGTGTACTTC
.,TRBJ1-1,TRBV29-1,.,CSVSRNTEAFF,TGCAGCGTTAGTAGGAACACTGAAGCTTTCTTT
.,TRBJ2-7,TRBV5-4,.,CASSFWGNEQYF,TGTGCCAGCAGCTTCTGGGGGAACGAGCAGTACTTC
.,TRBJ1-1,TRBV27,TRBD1,CASSLSGTGISEAFF,TGTGCCAGCAGTTTATCCGGGACAGGGATTTCTGAAGCTTTCTTT
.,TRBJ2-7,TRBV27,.,CASSLFRQTSYEQYF,TGTGCCAGCAGTTTATTTAGACAGACCTCCTACGAGCAGTACTTC
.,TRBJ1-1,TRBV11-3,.,CASIQKQGDTEAFF,TGTGCCAGCATCCAAAAACAGGGAGACACTGAAGCTTTCTTT
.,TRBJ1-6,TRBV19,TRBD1,CASSTWTGGHNPLPYNSPLHF,TGTGCCAGTAGTACCTGGACAGGGGGCCACAATCCTCTTCCCTATAATTCACCCCTCCACTTT
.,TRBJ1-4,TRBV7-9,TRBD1,CASSQDRDRGNEKLFF,TGTGCCAGCAGCCAGGACCGGGACAGGGGGAATGAAAAACTGTTTTTT
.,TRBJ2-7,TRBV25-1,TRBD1,CASSADRGLDF,TGTGCCAGCAGTGCGGACAGGGGATTGGACTTC
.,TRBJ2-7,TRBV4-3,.,CASSQAPGRSEQYF,TGCGCCAGCAGCCAAGCTCCAGGGAGGTCCGAGCAGTACTTC
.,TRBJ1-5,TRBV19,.,CASSMIRTSNQPQHF,TGTGCCAGTAGTATGATACGGACAAGCAATCAGCCCCAGCATTTT
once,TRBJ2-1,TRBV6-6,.,CASSNFYNEQFF,TGTGCCAGCAGTAATTTCTACAATGAGCAGTTCTTC
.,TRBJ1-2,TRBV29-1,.,CSVEPTSNYGYTF,TGCAGCGTTGAACCCACTTCTAACTATGGCTACACCTTC
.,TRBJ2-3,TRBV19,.,CASSKTTSTDTQYF,TGTGCCAGTAGTAAAACGACCAGCACAGATACGCAGTATTTT
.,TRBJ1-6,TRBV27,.,CASSPGRGGNSPLHF,TGTGCCAGCAGTCCCGGCAGGGGCGGAAATTCACCCCTCCACTTT
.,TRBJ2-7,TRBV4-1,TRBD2,CASSQELAGGNSYEQYF,TGCGCCAGCAGCCAAGAACTAGCGGGGGGTAACTCCTACGAGCAGTACTTC
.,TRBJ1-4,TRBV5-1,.,CASSLDGYNEKLFF,TGCGCCAGCAGCTTGGACGGTTATAATGAAAAACTGTTTTTT
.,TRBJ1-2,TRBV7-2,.,CASSLGPGDYGYTF,TGTGCCAGCAGCTTAGGCCCGGGAGACTATGGCTACACCTTC
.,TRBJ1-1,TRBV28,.,CASSFTWNTEAFF,TGTGCCAGCAGTTTTACTTGGAACACTGAAGCTTTCTTT
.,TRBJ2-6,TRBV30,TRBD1,CAWSRDRGPGGANVLTF,TGTGCCTGGAGTCGGGACAGGGGGCCGGGTGGGGCCAACGTCCTGACTTTC
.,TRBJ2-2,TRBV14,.,CASSRRVGGGTGELFF,TGTGCCAGCAGCCGGAGAGTGGGCGGCGGGACCGGGGAGCTGTTTTTT